The rows below give T cell receptor beta chains drawn from one sample of a study of blood T cell repertoires in COVID-19. Profiled with immunoSEQ multiplex PCR; TCRdb holds only in-frame clones, not every one. Found here are fewer than 25,000 clones, 75% to 90% of them singletons; the top ten hold roughly 19%. Sequenced material: peripheral blood. The receptors shown here come from a human donor with acute or convalescent COVID-19. The donor label of this sample is uncertain. The CDR3 runs from the conserved cysteine through the conserved F or W. The D gene is left open where the match is weak. Size is stated for part of the rows, as once, few or many counts, or as a class when the clone is expanded.

v_call	clone_size	j_call	d_call	cdr3_aa	cdr3_nt
TRBV2	-	TRBJ1-1	-	CASSALPSAEAFF	TGTGCCAGCAGTGCCCTGCCCAGCGCTGAAGCTTTCTTT
TRBV11-2	-	TRBJ1-3	-	CASSSLTGPGNTIYF	TGTGCCAGCAGCTCCCTGACAGGCCCTGGAAACACCATATATTTT
TRBV6-1	-	TRBJ2-3	-	CASSEWETRGTDTQYF	TGTGCCAGCAGTGAATGGGAGACTAGAGGCACAGATACGCAGTATTTT
TRBV24-1	-	TRBJ2-7	-	CATIRTLFSNEQYF	TGTGCCACCATCAGGACATTATTTTCCAACGAGCAGTACTTC
TRBV5-6	-	TRBJ2-7	TRBD1	CASSLPGQGSYEQYF	TGTGCCAGCAGCTTACCGGGACAGGGCTCCTACGAGCAGTACTTC
TRBV7-2	-	TRBJ2-1	TRBD1	CASSSTGGAYNEQFF	TGTGCCAGCAGCTCCACAGGGGGCGCTTACAATGAGCAGTTCTTC
TRBV9	-	TRBJ1-2	-	CASTRDGAFNYGYTF	TGTGCCAGCACTAGAGACGGAGCTTTTAACTATGGCTACACCTTC
TRBV20-1	once	TRBJ2-1	-	CSASGVSTPSYNEQFF	TGCAGTGCTAGTGGTGTCAGTACCCCGTCTTACAATGAGCAGTTCTTC
TRBV6-1	-	TRBJ2-5	TRBD1	CASSDGTGLQETQYF	TGTGCCAGCAGTGATGGGACAGGCCTCCAAGAGACCCAGTACTTC
TRBV10-3	-	TRBJ2-3	-	CAISESGSSTDTQYF	TGTGCCATCAGTGAGTCGGGCTCGAGCACAGATACGCAGTATTTT
TRBV3-1/TRBV3-2	-	TRBJ2-7	-	CASSRSTSSYEQYF	TGTGCCAGCAGCCGGTCGACTAGCTCCTACGAGCAGTACTTC
TRBV2	-	TRBJ1-5	TRBD1	CASSKGAGNQPQHF	TGTGCCAGCAGCAAGGGGGCGGGCAATCAGCCCCAGCATTTT
TRBV5-4	-	TRBJ1-1	TRBD1	CASSLQGADPEAFF	TGTGCCAGCAGCTTACAGGGGGCTGACCCTGAAGCTTTCTTT
TRBV7-2	large	TRBJ2-3	-	CASPGETGTQYF	TGTGCCAGCCCGGGAGAGACCGGTACGCAGTATTTT
TRBV30	-	TRBJ1-2	TRBD1	CAWKTGRKSYGYTF	TGTGCCTGGAAGACAGGGAGGAAATCGTATGGCTACACCTTC
TRBV29-1	-	TRBJ2-1	TRBD2	CSPGGAGDEQFF	TGCAGCCCGGGAGGGGCAGGGGATGAGCAGTTCTTC
TRBV7-9	few	TRBJ2-7	TRBD1	CAGEGTGTYEQYF	TGTGCGGGGGAGGGGACAGGGACCTACGAGCAGTACTTC
TRBV27	-	TRBJ2-1	-	CASSSAGIIYNEQFF	TGTGCCAGCAGTTCGGCGGGAATTATCTACAATGAGCAGTTCTTC
TRBV5-1	-	TRBJ2-2	TRBD1	CASSLEGQGVRRTGELFF	TGCGCCAGCAGCTTGGAGGGACAGGGAGTACGAAGGACCGGGGAGCTGTTTTTT
TRBV3-1/TRBV3-2	-	TRBJ2-2	-	CASSLGAGELFF	TGTGCCAGCAGCCTTGGGGCAGGGGAGCTGTTTTTT
TRBV6-5	-	TRBJ2-7	-	CATGSHEQYF	TGTGCCACAGGGTCGCACGAGCAGTACTTC
TRBV7-2	-	TRBJ2-5	-	CASTLTGDGETQYF	TGTGCCAGCACACTAACGGGGGACGGAGAGACCCAGTACTTC
TRBV4-1	-	TRBJ1-2	-	CASSQDPNNYGYTF	TGCGCCAGCAGCCAAGACCCAAATAACTATGGCTACACCTTC
TRBV7-6	few	TRBJ2-2	TRBD2	CASSYHPGRAIGELFF	TGTGCCAGCAGCTACCATCCAGGGAGGGCCATCGGGGAGCTGTTTTTT
TRBV7-8	few	TRBJ1-5	TRBD1	CASSSWDRGNNQPQHF	TGTGCCAGCAGCTCTTGGGACAGGGGGAACAATCAGCCCCAGCATTTT
TRBV5-8	-	TRBJ2-7	-	CASPGTPNEQYF	TGTGCCAGCCCCGGGACTCCCAACGAGCAGTACTTC
TRBV3-1/TRBV3-2	once	TRBJ1-3	-	CASSPLKTGTSGNTIYF	TGTGCCAGCAGCCCACTAAAGACAGGAACCTCTGGAAACACCATATATTTT
TRBV12-5	-	TRBJ1-4	-	CASGPDSTREKLFF	TGTGCTAGTGGCCCCGACAGTACCCGTGAAAAACTGTTTTTT